This passage covers 8 T cell receptor beta chains from one sample sequenced in a study of chemoradiotherapy in HPV16-positive cancers (dated by TCRdb to between 2021 and 2022). Library preparation employed the immunoSEQ multiplex PCR assay. Held by TCRdb, this immuneACCESS table contains in-frame sequences only and omits some clones. Under half of the omission traces to an unresolved V gene where checked; the cause of the rest is unknown. The sample profile shows thousands of clones; roughly nine tenths of them were found once. Around 2.6% of the sample goes to the ten largest clones. The specimen comprised tumor tissue, sampled from a patient who underwent chemoradiotherapy. The receptors here all came from a human donor with HPV-associated anogenital cancer.

This chain uses TRBV5-8 with TRBJ1-6; D is unclear. The germline CDR1 and CDR2 sequences are SGHTS and YDEGEE. This CDR3 is 13 amino acids long. V was trimmed by 4 bases and J by 10 bases, leaving 12 bases between them. The CDR3 bases are TGTGCCAGCAGCGCCCGGTCGAGGTCACCCCTCCACTTT. It is translated as CASSARSRSPLHF.

The chain is built from TRBV11-2 and TRBJ2-7; D is perhaps TRBD2 (5 bases). This CDR3 region has 14 residues. Germline CDR1 and CDR2: SGHAT and FQNNGV. With 5 bases removed from V and 4 bases from J, the gap between germline ends came to 15 bases. The CDR3 bases are TGTGCCAGCAGCCACGCCGGGATTACTTACGAGCAGTACTTC. Translating it yields CASSHAGITYEQYF.

V gene TRBV7-6 combines with J gene TRBJ1-3; D is ambiguous. Trimming shortened V by 0 bases and J by 8 bases, and 11 bases separated the two germline ends. The V gene's germline CDR1 is SGHVS and CDR2 FNYEAQ. This CDR3 spans 14 amino acids. In nucleotides, the CDR3 is TGTGCCAGCAGCTTAGCTCCGGGAAAGGACACCATATATTTT. Translating gives CASSLAPGKDTIYF.

The chain combines TRBV27 with TRBJ2-7; the match to TRBD1 covers 11 bases. Trimming at V came to 3 bases and at J to 5 bases, leaving 15 bases not matched to a gene. The CDR3 runs to 18 residues. Germline assignment: CDR1 MNHEY and CDR2 SMNVEV (reference sequence). CDR3 residues: CASSLLRSGTGGIHEQYF. The DNA of the CDR3 is TGTGCCAGCAGTTTGCTCCGTTCCGGGACAGGGGGAATCCACGAGCAGTACTTC.

V is TRBV9 and J is TRBJ2-7; TRBD1 agrees at 10 bases. Germline-derived CDR1 and CDR2 are SGDLS and YYNGEE. Unmatched junction bases numbered 7, after V lost 4 bases and J lost 3 bases. This CDR3 has 15 residues. CDR3 in DNA: TGTGCCAGCAGCCCCGGGACAGGGGTATACTACGAGCAGTACTTC. This gives the protein CASSPGTGVYYEQYF.

This clone occurred once. V is TRBV4-2 and J is TRBJ2-1; the D is unclear. The CDR3 consists of 14 residues. V was shortened by 0 bases and J by 7 bases, with 10 bases between the two germline ends. CDR1 and CDR2 (germline): LGHNA, YNFKEQ. The CDR3 loop is CASSQEIDGNEQFF. The CDR3 DNA sequence: TGTGCCAGCAGCCAAGAAATAGATGGGAATGAGCAGTTCTTC.

This clone appeared once. This chain joins TRBV7-2 and TRBJ2-3, with 10 bases aligning to TRBD2. Germline CDR1 SGHTA, CDR2 FQGNSA. The CDR3 covers 14 residues. Trimming at V came to 1 base and at J to 6 bases, leaving 1 base not matched to a gene. CDR3 sequence reads: CASSLVAGGDTQYF. The CDR3 coding sequence is TGTGCCAGCAGCTTAGTAGCGGGGGGTGATACGCAGTATTTT.

This chain joins TRBV18 and TRBJ2-7; D not certain. CDR3 length: 14 residues. From germline, CDR1 is KGHSH and CDR2 LQKENI. V was clipped by 6 bases and J by 0 bases, with 12 bases between them. CDR3 bases: TGTGCCAGCTCCATTGGCGTTGGCTCCTACGAGCAGTACTTC. This codes for CASSIGVGSYEQYF. Full variable domain (remainder filled in from reference TRBV18 and TRBJ2-7): NAGVMQNPRHLVRRRGQEARLRCSPMKGHSHVYWYRQLPEEGLKFMVYLQKENIIDESGMPKERFSAEFPKEGPSILRIQQVVRGDSAAYFCASSIGVGSYEQYFGPGTRLTVT.